The 16 T cell receptor beta chains in this list originate from one sample, sequenced in a study of shared clonotypes between healthy human individuals. Profiling relied on immunoSEQ multiplex PCR, and the TCRdb table lists in-frame clones only, not all of them. The sample holds about 380,000 clones, roughly 96% seen once. The sample consisted of memory CD8+ T cells sorted from blood. The subset is: CD45RO+ cells pooled with CCR7-negative TemRA cells. All receptors derive from a man younger than 45 in good health.

The chain uses TRBV9 and TRBJ2-5; 9 bases are a match to TRBD2. The V gene end was trimmed by 1 base and the J gene end by 4 bases; junction bases not matched to a gene: 8. The CDR3 contains 16 residues. Germline V lookup: CDR1 SGDLS, CDR2 YYNGEE. CDR3 sequence reads: CASSVSPGTSRETQYF. CDR3 coding DNA: TGTGCCAGCAGCGTATCCCCCGGGACTAGCCGAGAGACCCAGTACTTC.

V and J are TRBV5-1 and TRBJ1-3; D is perhaps TRBD1 (5 bases). This CDR3 is built from 15 residues. Germline V gives CDR1 SGHRS, CDR2 YFSETQ. The V end was cut by 0 bases, the J end by 2 bases, with 9 bases between. CDR3: CASSLGGTTGNTIYF. As DNA, the CDR3 is TGCGCCAGCAGCTTGGGCGGGACGACTGGAAACACCATATATTTT.

This chain connects TRBV6-5 to TRBJ1-1; perhaps TRBD1 as D (5 bases). The CDR3 totals 14 residues. Trimming cost V 7 bases and J 2 bases, with 14 bases left between them. The germline V gene has CDR1 MNHEY and CDR2 SVGAGI. DNA of the CDR3: TGTGCCAGCAATAAGTGGGGACCAAACACTGAAGCTTTCTTT. Protein product: CASNKWGPNTEAFF.

V usage is TRBV5-4 and J usage is TRBJ2-3, with 9 nucleotides matching TRBD2. The CDR3 is 14 amino acids. V trimming: 6 bases; J trimming: 3 bases; junction bases outside the gene matches: 5. Per the germline V gene, CDR1 is SGHNT and CDR2 is YYREEE (reference sequence). The DNA of the CDR3 is TGTGCCAGCAACTTAGCGGGAGTGACAGATACGCAGTATTTT. It yields the protein CASNLAGVTDTQYF.

The gene calls are TRBV5-6 and TRBJ1-2, with D unresolved. The CDR3 sequence is 15 residues long. Germline CDR1 and CDR2: SGHDT and YYEEEE. Trimming took off 2 bases at V and 4 bases at J, with 15 bases between the two ends. CDR3 sequence (DNA): TGTGCCAGCAGCTTTACGGGAGGGCTCGGCTATGGCTACACCTTC. Its protein product is CASSFTGGLGYGYTF.

V and J are TRBV7-8 and TRBJ2-1, with a weak D call TRBD2 (5 bases). The V gene lost 1 base and the J gene lost 1 base, with 8 bases spanning the gap. The CDR3 sequence is 15 residues long. CDR1 SGHVS and CDR2 FQNEAQ come from the germline V gene. CDR3 bases: TGTGCCAGCAGCTTAGGTCTAGCTTCCTACAATGAGCAGTTCTTC. This sequence encodes CASSLGLASYNEQFF.

The chain recombines TRBV5-4 with TRBJ2-1, with D perhaps matching TRBD1 (5 bases). V gave up 2 bases and J gave up 0 bases, with 15 bases separating them. Per germline, CDR1 SGHNT and CDR2 YYREEE (reference sequence). CDR3 length equals 17 residues. The CDR3 spells CASSLGQGLSSYNEQFF. CDR3 nucleotides: TGTGCCAGCAGCTTAGGGCAGGGCCTTTCCTCCTACAATGAGCAGTTCTTC.

This chain connects TRBV7-9 to TRBJ2-1, with 10 nucleotides matching TRBD2. Trimming at V came to 5 bases and at J to 6 bases, leaving 7 bases not matched to a gene. The CDR3 totals 15 residues. Per the germline V gene, CDR1 is SEHNR and CDR2 is FQNEAQ (reference sequence). In nucleotides, the CDR3 is TGTGCCAGCAGCCAAACTAGCGGGGCTGTCAATGAGCAGTTCTTC. It specifies CASSQTSGAVNEQFF.

The chain recombines TRBV28 with TRBJ2-7; D call uncertain. Germline V gene lookup returns CDR1 MDHEN and CDR2 SYDVKM. V lost 6 bases and J lost 0, with 3 bases in between. The CDR3 length is 11 residues. CDR3 region: CASRTSYEQYF. In DNA form, the CDR3 reads TGTGCCAGCAGGACCTCCTACGAGCAGTACTTC.

V usage is TRBV7-9 and J usage is TRBJ1-5; possible D gene TRBD1, 6 bases. There are 13 residues in the CDR3. CDR1 and CDR2 from the germline V gene are SEHNR and FQNEAQ (reference sequence). Trimming took 3 bases from V and 6 from J, leaving 9 bases between them. The CDR3 sequence is CASSFAGAQPQHF. DNA of the CDR3: TGTGCCAGCAGCTTCGCAGGGGCTCAGCCCCAGCATTTT.

The chain joins TRBV7-3 to TRBJ2-1; perhaps TRBD2 as D (6 bases). Germline V gene data show CDR1 as SGHTA and CDR2 as FQGTGA. The CDR3 length is 13 residues. Trimming pared 1 base from V and 8 bases from J, leaving 9 bases between. CDR3 coding DNA: TGTGCCAGCAGCTTAAGTCGCGGGGATGAGCAGTTCTTC. Translating gives CASSLSRGDEQFF.

The table lists this clone with a count of one. This chain's CDR3 is CASSQRRDTSYEQYF. The DNA for the CDR3 is TGCGCCAGCAGCCAACGTCGGGACACATCCTACGAGCAGTACTTC. This chain uses TRBV4-1 with TRBJ2-7, with D tentatively TRBD1 (6 bases). The V end lost 2 bases, the J end lost 1 base, and 12 bases lay between the germline ends. Germline V gene sequence: CDR1 MGHRA, CDR2 YSYEKL. This CDR3 is built from 15 residues.

The V call is TRBV30, the J call TRBJ2-3; D is unresolved. V lost 0 bases and J lost 6, with 4 bases in between. CDR1 and CDR2 (germline): GTSNPN, SVGIG (reference sequence). The CDR3 sequence is 11 residues long. The CDR3 loop reads CAWSVPDTQYF. The DNA for the CDR3 is TGTGCCTGGAGTGTACCCGATACGCAGTATTTT.

Remarks on this clone: At the DNA level, this CDR3 is encoded by other sequences in the same sample as well. V is TRBV7-2 and J is TRBJ2-3; D is undetermined. This CDR3 has 14 amino acids. Germline V gene lookup returns CDR1 SGHTA and CDR2 FQGNSA. V was clipped by 1 base and J by 0 bases, with 5 bases between them. The CDR3 DNA sequence: TGTGCCAGCAGCTTAGGAGCGAGCACAGATACGCAGTATTTT. Translating it yields CASSLGASTDTQYF.

V gene TRBV18 combines with J gene TRBJ2-7, with TRBD2 as a possible D gene (6 bases). The length of the CDR3 is 14 residues. The V gene's germline CDR1 is KGHSH and CDR2 LQKENI. V shed 2 bases and J shed 7 bases, with 15 bases lying between them. DNA for the CDR3: TGTGCCAGCTCACCATACCTGTCGGGGGAAGAGCAGTACTTC. It translates to CASSPYLSGEEQYF. Complete variable domain (other parts from reference TRBV18 and TRBJ2-7): NAGVMQNPRHLVRRRGQEARLRCSPMKGHSHVYWYRQLPEEGLKFMVYLQKENIIDESGMPKERFSAEFPKEGPSILRIQQVVRGDSAAYFCASSPYLSGEEQYFGPGTRLTVT.

The gene calls are TRBV5-8 and TRBJ1-2; D possibly corresponds to TRBD1 (5 bases). CDR1 is SGHTS and CDR2 is YDEGEE in the germline V gene. The CDR3 sequence is 12 residues long. Trimming removed 4 bases at V and 7 bases at J, with 11 bases between. CDR3 nucleotide sequence: TGTGCCAGCAGCCGGACACTTCGTGGCTACACCTTC. Its translation is CASSRTLRGYTF.